This TCR beta chain was captured in a study of OX40 agonist ivuxolimab in advanced cancers. Germline V lookup: CDR1 SEHNR, CDR2 FQNEAQ (reference sequence). V was clipped by 2 bases and J by 8 bases, with 9 bases between them. The CDR3 spans 13 residues. Libraries were prepared by immunoSEQ multiplex PCR; TCRdb keeps only in-frame clonotypes and omits some of them. The sample contains around 110,000 clones, about 93% of which appear only once. The chain uses TRBV7-9 and TRBJ1-4; D remains ambiguous. This TCR derives from an adult with an advanced solid tumor such as melanoma, head and neck, liver or kidney cancer. The source was CD4+ or CD8+ T cells sorted from blood, collected in a trial of the OX40 agonist ivuxolimab. CDR3 sequence: CASSLSAREKLFF. The CDR3 DNA follows: TGTGCCAGCAGCTTAAGTGCGAGGGAAAAACTGTTTTTT.